Presented here are 31 T cell receptor beta chains from one specimen sequenced in a study of cytomegalovirus exposure and HLA in healthy donors. 13 Jbeta primers and 60 Vbeta primers were used for the PCR. TCRdb's copy holds only in-frame clones and misses some; the assay was immunoSEQ multiplex PCR. The data show about 82,000 clones, roughly 80% seen once. The sequenced sample was PBMCs. Receptors were obtained from a human donor in good health.

The count of this clone is one. The V call is TRBV7-2, the J call TRBJ1-3, with 11 bases matching TRBD1. The CDR3 loop spans 15 amino acids. V gave up 4 bases and J gave up 2 bases; unmatched junction bases: 1. Germline CDR1 and CDR2: SGHTA and FQGNSA. This chain's CDR3 is CASSWTGGAGNTIYF. The CDR3 DNA sequence: TGTGCCAGCAGCTGGACAGGGGGCGCTGGAAACACCATATATTTT.

The chain has TRBV11-3 and TRBJ2-2; TRBD2 matches at 15 bases. CDR1 and CDR2 (germline): SGHNT, YENEEA. CDR3 length: 18 amino acids. V lost 4 bases to trimming and J lost 1 base; unmatched junction nucleotides: 4. In nucleotides, the CDR3 is TGTGCCAGCAGCTCGGGACTAGCGGGGGGACAGAACACCGGGGAGCTGTTTTTT. This encodes CASSSGLAGGQNTGELFF.

This chain joins TRBV6-1 and TRBJ1-5, with unresolved D. V was cut by 2 bases and J by 6 bases, with 17 bases left in between. This CDR3 region has 16 residues. CDR1 is MNHNS, CDR2 SASEGT, per germline. For the CDR3, the DNA is TGTGCCAGCAGTGAATCCTCGTACCGGGAAAGTCAGCCCCAGCATTTT. Translating it yields CASSESSYRESQPQHF.

This clone was observed a few times. V usage is TRBV29-1 and J usage is TRBJ1-1; 7 bases match TRBD1. The germline gives CDR1 SQVTM, CDR2 ANQGSEA. This CDR3 is 12 amino acids long. Germline trimming cut 7 bases from V and 3 bases from J; bases unmatched to any gene: 5. The CDR3 bases are TGCAGCGCGGACAGGCCAGACACTGAAGCTTTCTTT. It yields the protein CSADRPDTEAFF.

This clone is judged medium-sized. CDR3 region: CASSQDGGRGLFF. CDR3 sequence (DNA): TGCGCCAGCAGCCAAGATGGGGGGAGGGGACTGTTTTTT. The V and J genes are TRBV4-3 and TRBJ1-4, with a tentative D call TRBD1 (5 bases). This CDR3 spans 13 amino acids. Germline V gene lookup returns CDR1 LGHNA and CDR2 YSLEER. The V end was cut by 0 bases, the J end by 13 bases, with 12 bases between.

The J gene is TRBJ2-4, the V gene TRBV2; 10 bases line up with TRBD1. The CDR3 has 14 amino acids. Trimming removed 10 bases from V and 1 base from J; junction bases left unmatched: 4. Germline lookup yields CDR1 SNHLY and CDR2 FYNNEI. The CDR3 region has the DNA TGTGCCACCGAGACAGGGGGCGCCAAAAACATTCAGTACTTC. It translates to CATETGGAKNIQYF.

This clone occurred a few times. The chain joins TRBV6-5 to TRBJ1-6; D possibly corresponds to TRBD1 (6 bases). The CDR3 runs 15 residues. Trimming removed 4 bases at V and 9 bases at J, with 16 bases between. The V gene's germline CDR1 is MNHEY and CDR2 SVGAGI. CDR3 nucleotide sequence: TGTGCCAGCAGTTTTTCGGGGACACCCGGTTCACCCCTCCACTTT. Translation: CASSFSGTPGSPLHF.

This sequence joins TRBV6-6 and TRBJ1-1; 8 bases are a match to TRBD1. CDR3 length: 16 residues. Per the germline V gene, CDR1 is MNHNY and CDR2 is SVGAGI (reference sequence). The V and J ends lost 5 bases and 4 bases, in that order; junction bases with no gene match: 12. The DNA of the CDR3 is TGTGCCAGCAGTCACTACCGGACAGGGCTAGTCACTGAAGCTTTCTTT. It is translated as CASSHYRTGLVTEAFF.

About this clone: This sample includes further DNA sequences coding for the same CDR3. The V and J genes are TRBV15 and TRBJ1-2, with a tentative D call TRBD1 (6 bases). V was pared by 4 bases and J by 1 base, with 16 bases between. The CDR3 runs to 16 residues. From germline, CDR1 is LNHNV and CDR2 YYDKDF (reference sequence). In DNA, the CDR3 is TGTGCCACCAGCACCGCCCCGGGACACCTTAACTATGGCTACACCTTC. It encodes CATSTAPGHLNYGYTF.

The chain uses TRBV19 and TRBJ1-4; no definite D call. Germline-derived CDR1 and CDR2 are LNHDA and SQIVND (reference sequence). The V end lost 7 bases, the J end lost 7 bases, and 10 bases lay between the germline ends. The CDR3 covers 12 residues. The CDR3 DNA follows: TGTGCCAGTAAGGAGGGAGGTGAAAAACTGTTTTTT. This codes for CASKEGGEKLFF.

The chain combines TRBV19 with TRBJ2-5, with D perhaps TRBD2 (6 bases). In germline, CDR1 is LNHDA, CDR2 SQIVND (reference sequence). The V gene lost 3 bases and the J gene lost 5 bases, with 10 bases spanning the gap. The CDR3 covers 13 residues. The CDR3 nucleotides are TGTGCCAGTAGTATGGAGGGGTCGGAGACCCAGTACTTC. It specifies CASSMEGSETQYF.

This rearrangement joins TRBV7-8 to TRBJ2-3; tentatively, D is TRBD2 (6 bases). CDR1 is SGHVS and CDR2 is FQNEAQ in the germline V gene. This CDR3 has 15 residues. The V end was cut by 3 bases, the J end by 2 bases, with 12 bases between. The CDR3 spells CASSFAGWVTDTQYF. CDR3 nucleotides: TGTGCCAGCAGCTTTGCGGGGTGGGTCACAGATACGCAGTATTTT.

This clone was found once. V is TRBV27 and J is TRBJ1-2; D is uncertain. Trimming pared 3 bases from V and 6 bases from J, leaving 17 bases between. The length of the CDR3 is 15 residues. Germline V gives CDR1 MNHEY, CDR2 SMNVEV (reference sequence). The CDR3 sequence is CASSLRGSLSNGYTF. CDR3 nucleotide sequence: TGTGCCAGCAGTTTGCGGGGTTCATTAAGTAATGGCTACACCTTC.

This clone was recorded a few times. At the DNA level, this CDR3 is encoded by other sequences in the same sample as well. In DNA form, the CDR3 reads TGTGCCAGCAGCTTAACAGGGAACAATGAGCAGTTCTTC. It is translated as CASSLTGNNEQFF. The chain links TRBV5-4 to TRBJ2-1; TRBD1 might be the D (6 bases). The ends were cut back, 2 bases at V and 5 bases at J, with 8 bases in the middle. CDR1 is SGHNT and CDR2 is YYREEE in the germline V gene (reference sequence). The CDR3 loop spans 13 amino acids.

The V gene is TRBV6-5, the J gene TRBJ1-4, with a tentative D call TRBD1 (5 bases). The CDR3 is 14 amino acids. The ends were cut back, 5 bases at V and 8 bases at J, with 15 bases in the middle. Looked up from germline, CDR1 is MNHEY and CDR2 is SVGAGI. In nucleotides, the CDR3 is TGTGCCAGCAGTGTGTTCAGTAAGGGGGAAAAACTGTTTTTT. Encoded protein: CASSVFSKGEKLFF.

The J gene is TRBJ2-5, the V gene TRBV5-4; 9 nucleotides align to TRBD2. V was clipped by 0 bases and J by 1 base; unmatched bases: 7. CDR3 length: 17 residues. Per the germline V gene, CDR1 is SGHNT and CDR2 is YYREEE (reference sequence). The CDR3 DNA sequence: TGTGCCAGCAGCTTGGTTGTTCTAGCGGGGACCCAAGAGACCCAGTACTTC. Translating it yields CASSLVVLAGTQETQYF.

This sequence joins TRBV9 and TRBJ2-5; TRBD1 matches 8 bases. Per the germline V gene, CDR1 is SGDLS and CDR2 is YYNGEE. Germline trimming cut 1 base from V and 4 bases from J; bases unmatched to any gene: 6. The CDR3 extends over 15 amino acids. The CDR3 loop is CASSVTQTGAETQYF. The CDR3 nucleotides are TGTGCCAGCAGCGTAACCCAGACAGGGGCAGAGACCCAGTACTTC.

As to this clone: Other DNA sequences in this sample translate to the same CDR3. The chain employs TRBV6-5 and TRBJ2-1; 10 bases map to TRBD2. J lost 4 bases, V lost 0 bases, and 0 bases had no gene match. The CDR3 has 15 residues. The germline gives CDR1 MNHEY, CDR2 SVGAGI. The CDR3 DNA follows: TGTGCCAGCAGTTACTCTAGCGGGGGGTACAATGAGCAGTTCTTC. This translates into CASSYSSGGYNEQFF.

This clone was recorded once. The chain couples TRBV15 to TRBJ2-5; 8 bases align to TRBD2. V lost 4 bases to trimming and J lost 4 bases; unmatched junction nucleotides: 8. There are 15 residues in the CDR3. Germline assignment: CDR1 LNHNV and CDR2 YYDKDF (reference sequence). In nucleotides, the CDR3 is TGTGCCACCAGCAAAGGCGGGGGGACTTCAGAGACCCAGTACTTC. This codes for CATSKGGGTSETQYF.

This chain's CDR3 is CASSEARGVTDTQYF. CDR3 nucleotides: TGTGCCAGCAGTGAAGCTAGGGGTGTCACAGATACGCAGTATTTT. The genes are TRBV6-1 and TRBJ2-3, with a possible D match to TRBD1 (5 bases). CDR3 length: 15 residues. V was clipped by 0 bases and J by 2 bases, with 9 bases between them. Per germline, CDR1 MNHNS and CDR2 SASEGT.

The chain has TRBV10-3 and TRBJ1-6; D ambiguous. Germline values: CDR1 ENHRY, CDR2 SYGVKD. Trimming shortened V by 0 bases and J by 13 bases, and 22 bases separated the two germline ends. The CDR3 loop spans 17 amino acids. The CDR3 DNA reads TGTGCCATCAGTGAGTCGGCAGGAGGTCAAGGCAAAGGGCCCCTCCACTTT. Translated, it gives CAISESAGGQGKGPLHF.

The CDR3 DNA reads as TGTGCCAGCAGTTACTCGGGGGGAGTGACCTTC. Its translation is CASSYSGGVTF. The chain links TRBV6-6 to TRBJ1-2; weak D call: TRBD1 (5 bases). V lost 0 bases and J lost 14, with 10 bases in between. The CDR3 spans 11 residues. Germline V gene lookup returns CDR1 MNHNY and CDR2 SVGAGI (reference sequence).

The rearrangement joins TRBV7-8 to TRBJ2-6; 7 bases agree with TRBD2. The germline V gene has CDR1 SGHVS and CDR2 FQNEAQ. This CDR3 region has 21 residues. V lost 5 bases to trimming and J lost 0 bases; unmatched junction nucleotides: 19. The CDR3 sequence is CASSPRPPRAGESSGANVLTF. As DNA, the CDR3 is TGTGCCAGCAGCCCGCGACCACCCAGGGCGGGGGAGTCCTCTGGGGCCAACGTCCTGACTTTC. Full variable domain (outside the CDR3, taken from reference TRBV7-8 and TRBJ2-6): GAGVSQSPRYKVAKRGQDVALRCDPISGHVSLFWYQQALGQGPEFLTYFQNEAQLDKSGLPSDRFFAERPEGSVSTLKIQRTQQEDSAVYLCASSPRPPRAGESSGANVLTFGAGSRLTVL.

The V call is TRBV7-9, the J call TRBJ1-1; a possible D gene is TRBD1 (5 bases). The ends were cut back, 10 bases at V and 4 bases at J, with 22 bases in the middle. Looked up from germline, CDR1 is SEHNR and CDR2 is FQNEAQ (reference sequence). The CDR3 length is 15 residues. The CDR3 loop reads CAIRSGVVRGTEAFF. CDR3 DNA sequence: TGTGCCATAAGATCGGGGGTCGTGCGGGGCACTGAAGCTTTCTTT.

The chain recombines TRBV7-9 with TRBJ1-6, with 9 bases matching TRBD1. The CDR3 totals 16 residues. The V gene end was trimmed by 5 bases and the J gene end by 7 bases; junction bases not matched to a gene: 9. Germline loops: CDR1 SEHNR, CDR2 FQNEAQ (reference sequence). CDR3 loop: CASSIRDRDRNSPLHF. The CDR3 DNA sequence: TGTGCCAGCAGCATCCGGGACAGGGATCGCAATTCACCCCTCCACTTT.

The chain joins TRBV7-2 to TRBJ2-2; 8 nucleotides match TRBD1. CDR3 size: 18 residues. The germline V gene has CDR1 SGHTA and CDR2 FQGNSA. V shed 1 base, J shed 7 bases, and the junction held 14 bases outside the gene matches. The CDR3 loop reads CASSLEGDPRGPGGELFF. The CDR3 coding sequence is TGTGCCAGCAGCTTAGAAGGAGACCCCAGGGGGCCGGGCGGGGAGCTGTTTTTT.

CDR3 DNA sequence: TGTGCCAGCACCAAAAGGGCGGGGAATCAGAATGAGCAGTTCTTC. Protein product: CASTKRAGNQNEQFF. The chain employs TRBV27 and TRBJ2-1, with a tentative D call TRBD2 (6 bases). The V end lost 7 bases, the J end lost 7 bases, and 20 bases lay between the germline ends. The length of the CDR3 is 15 residues. In germline, CDR1 is MNHEY, CDR2 SMNVEV (reference sequence).

This chain uses TRBV7-7 with TRBJ2-2; the D gene is possibly TRBD1 (5 bases). V was shortened by 6 bases and J by 5 bases, with 16 bases between the two germline ends. The CDR3 runs 15 residues. The germline V gene has CDR1 SSHAT and CDR2 FNYEAQ (reference sequence). CDR3 bases: TGTGCCAGCAGTTTTGGGGCCGCGTTGACCGGGGAGCTGTTTTTT. Protein sequence: CASSFGAALTGELFF.

The chain employs TRBV7-9 and TRBJ1-1, with 7 nucleotides matching TRBD1. The CDR3 length is 14 residues. After removal of 5 bases from V and 4 bases from J, the junction contained 7 bases not matched to a gene. CDR1 SEHNR and CDR2 FQNEAQ come from the germline V gene (reference sequence). In DNA form, the CDR3 reads TGTGCCAGCAGCCACCAGGGGGAGACCACTGAAGCTTTCTTT. It specifies CASSHQGETTEAFF.

In its sample, this clone was seen a few times. The CDR3 sequence is CASSFLQGEQYF. The CDR3 nucleotides read TGTGCCAGCAGTTTCCTACAGGGGGAGCAGTACTTC. The chain joins TRBV6-9 to TRBJ2-7; 7 positions agree with TRBD1. The V gene end was trimmed by 4 bases and the J gene end by 7 bases; junction bases not matched to a gene: 4. The CDR3 sequence is 12 residues long. Germline loops: CDR1 MNHGY, CDR2 SVAAGI.

The CDR3 is CASSLDRATEAFF. The CDR3 DNA is TGTGCCAGCAGCTTGGACAGGGCCACTGAAGCTTTCTTT. The J gene is TRBJ1-1, the V gene TRBV13; 8 bases align to TRBD1. CDR3 length equals 13 residues. CDR1 is PRHDT, CDR2 FYEKMQ, per germline (reference sequence). J lost 4 bases, V lost 3 bases, and 1 base had no gene match. Complete variable domain (other parts from reference TRBV13 and TRBJ1-1): AAGVIQSPRHLIKEKRETATLKCYPIPRHDTVYWYQQGPGQDPQFLISFYEKMQSDKGSIPDRFSAQQFSDYHSELNMSSLELGDSALYFCASSLDRATEAFFGQGTRLTVV.